This T cell receptor beta chain was identified in a study of Ad26.COV2.S vaccination and SARS-CoV-2 variants. Broader study findings: Once vaccination had occurred, spike-specific CD8+ and CD4+ T cell responses reportedly showed substantial breadth.

Profiling relied on immunoSEQ multiplex PCR, and the TCRdb table lists in-frame clones only, not all of them. In the table there are about 240,000 clones, 70% to 90% of which are singletons. The CDR3 runs 13 residues. J was trimmed by 8 bases and V by 4 bases; bases with no gene match: 6. Per germline, CDR1 SGHVS and CDR2 FQNEAQ. Sample treatment: around 19 received Ad26.COV2.S at low or high dose, single or two shots; 5 received placebo; per-sample allocation not given. Collection of the samples took place on day 63 after the first injection of vaccine or placebo. Concerning this clone itself: No antigen is known for it.

This clonotype originated in a person aged 18 to 65 who received the Ad26.COV2.S COVID-19 vaccine or a placebo. The material sequenced was peripheral blood, taken in a trial of Ad26.COV2.S vaccine versus placebo. The chain couples TRBV7-8 to TRBJ1-1, with TRBD1 identical over 8 bases. DNA for the CDR3: TGTGCCAGCAGCTGGGTGGACAGGGAGGAAGCTTTCTTT. The encoded protein is CASSWVDREEAFF. Full variable domain (remainder filled in from reference TRBV7-8 and TRBJ1-1): GAGVSQSPRYKVAKRGQDVALRCDPISGHVSLFWYQQALGQGPEFLTYFQNEAQLDKSGLPSDRFFAERPEGSVSTLKIQRTQQEDSAVYLCASSWVDREEAFFGQGTRLTVV.